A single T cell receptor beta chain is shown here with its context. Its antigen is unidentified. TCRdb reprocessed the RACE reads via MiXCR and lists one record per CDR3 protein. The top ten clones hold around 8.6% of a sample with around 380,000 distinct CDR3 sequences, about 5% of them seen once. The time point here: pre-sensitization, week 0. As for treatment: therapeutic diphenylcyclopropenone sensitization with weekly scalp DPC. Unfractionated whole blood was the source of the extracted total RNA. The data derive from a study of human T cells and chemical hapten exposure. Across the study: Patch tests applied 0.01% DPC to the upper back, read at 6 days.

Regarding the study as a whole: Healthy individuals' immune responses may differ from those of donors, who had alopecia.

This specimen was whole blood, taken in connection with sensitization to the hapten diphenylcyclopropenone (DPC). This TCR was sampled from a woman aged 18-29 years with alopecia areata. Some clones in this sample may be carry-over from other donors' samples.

This CDR3 reads CASSLVGTWDQPQHF. CDR3 bases: TGTGCCAGCAGCTTAGTTGGGACTTGGGATCAGCCCCAGCATTTT. This rearrangement joins TRBV7-2 to TRBJ1-5; TRBD1 is a possible D gene (5 bases). The germline CDR1 and CDR2 sequences are SGHTA and FQGNSA. Trimming took 1 base from V and 5 from J, leaving 12 bases between them. CDR3 length: 15 amino acids.